The source of this T cell receptor (beta chain) is a study of blood T cells in healthy people across ages. The junction had 22 bases not matched to a gene; V was cut back by 6 bases and J by 9 bases. The CDR3 is made up of 20 amino acids. PCR was performed a second time for about 7 to 12 cycles using a sample-barcoded 5' primer and a J-beta primer mix. One entry per CDR3 protein, called by TCRdb with MiXCR from the 5' RACE reads. In the table there are more than 1,400,000 distinct CDR3 sequences, approximately 42% of which are singletons. The chain combines TRBV12-3 or TRBV12-4 with TRBJ2-1; 14 bases agree with TRBD2. The sample taken for sequencing was blood. This TCR came from a young woman in good health. CDR3 DNA sequence: TGTGCCAGCAGCCTGACTAGCGGGGGGGCCGTACCACTCCGCAGAGGTGAGCAGTTCTTC. Its protein product is CASSLTSGGAVPLRRGEQFF.